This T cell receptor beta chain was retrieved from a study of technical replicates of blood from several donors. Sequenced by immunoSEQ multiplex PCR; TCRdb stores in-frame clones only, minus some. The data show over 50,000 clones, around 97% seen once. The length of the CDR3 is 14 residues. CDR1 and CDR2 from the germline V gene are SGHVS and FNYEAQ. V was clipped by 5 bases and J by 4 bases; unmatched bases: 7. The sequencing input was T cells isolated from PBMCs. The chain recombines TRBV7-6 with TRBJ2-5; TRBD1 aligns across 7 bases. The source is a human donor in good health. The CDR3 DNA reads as TGTGCCAGCAGCCCTAGGACAGGAGCAGAGACCCAGTACTTC. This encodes CASSPRTGAETQYF.